A selection of T cell receptor beta chains follows, all from one sample in a study of shared T cell receptors in the human thymus. Produced via immunoSEQ multiplex PCR; TCRdb's table is partial and in-frame only. The sample carries hundreds of thousands of clones, roughly 86% recorded once. The same sample was also used in a study of human thymus T cells.

Material: thymocytes. These receptors originate from a boy in the first two years of life with a congenital heart defect. Each CDR3 is given with its conserved first and last residue. D genes are given only for firm matches. Size tells how often a clone was seen (once, few, many) or the class of an expanded clone, and some rows leave it out.

V gene	CDR3 length	J gene	D gene	clone size	CDR3 protein	CDR3 DNA
TRBV18	14	TRBJ1-1	.	.	CASSPEGMNTEAFF	TGTGCCAGCTCACCAGAGGGAATGAACACTGAAGCTTTCTTT
TRBV5-4	15	TRBJ2-7	.	.	CASSLSETQTYEQYF	TGTGCCAGCAGCTTGTCAGAGACACAAACCTACGAGCAGTACTTC
TRBV4-3	14	TRBJ1-2	.	.	CASSQDKGVYGYTF	TGCGCCAGCAGCCAAGATAAGGGAGTCTATGGCTACACCTTC
TRBV5-6	18	TRBJ2-1	TRBD2	.	CASSLRHSSGSSYNEQFF	TGTGCCAGCAGCTTACGGCATTCTAGCGGGAGCTCCTACAATGAGCAGTTCTTC
TRBV12-2	17	TRBJ2-1	.	.	CASRLAPAGSSYNEQFF	TGTGCAAGTCGCTTAGCGCCAGCCGGGAGCTCCTACAATGAGCAGTTCTTC
TRBV18	13	TRBJ1-5	.	.	CASSPRGDQPQHF	TGTGCCAGCTCACCACGGGGCGATCAGCCCCAGCATTTT
TRBV6-5	16	TRBJ2-1	.	.	CASSYSSQREGNEQFF	TGTGCCAGCAGTTACTCATCCCAGAGGGAAGGGAATGAGCAGTTCTTC
TRBV9	14	TRBJ1-6	.	.	CASSVEQAFSPLHF	TGTGCCAGCAGCGTAGAGCAGGCGTTCTCCCCCCTCCACTTT
TRBV5-6	13	TRBJ1-4	.	.	CASSLGRDEKLFF	TGTGCCAGCAGCTTGGGACGGGATGAAAAACTGTTTTTT
TRBV14	17	TRBJ2-5	TRBD1	.	CASSQESWDRGRETQYF	TGTGCCAGCAGCCAAGAGAGCTGGGACAGGGGGCGAGAGACCCAGTACTTC
TRBV15	17	TRBJ1-2	.	.	CATSRGSGGGGLDGYTF	TGTGCCACCAGCAGAGGGTCTGGCGGGGGGGGCCTCGATGGCTACACCTTC
TRBV5-1	14	TRBJ1-3	.	few	CASRRQGRGNTIYF	TGCGCCAGCAGAAGGCAGGGGCGGGGGAACACCATATATTTT
TRBV28	16	TRBJ1-5	TRBD1	.	CATGQGLAHSNQPQHF	TGTGCCACCGGACAGGGGTTGGCTCATAGCAATCAGCCCCAGCATTTT
TRBV9	14	TRBJ1-1	.	.	CASSPRTGNTEAFF	TGTGCCAGCAGCCCTAGGACTGGAAACACTGAAGCTTTCTTT
TRBV28	15	TRBJ2-7	.	.	CASSLSVTASYEQYF	TGTGCCAGCAGTTTGTCTGTGACAGCCTCCTACGAGCAGTACTTC
TRBV9	14	TRBJ1-1	.	.	CASSAGTTNTEAFF	TGTGCCAGCAGCGCCGGGACAACGAACACTGAAGCTTTCTTT
TRBV28	15	TRBJ1-2	TRBD1	.	CASTQGQCTFYGYTF	TGTGCCAGCACTCAGGGACAGTGTACTTTCTATGGCTACACCTTC
TRBV28	16	TRBJ1-2	TRBD1	.	CASRTQGARANYGYTF	TGTGCCAGCAGGACACAGGGGGCTAGAGCTAACTATGGCTACACCTTC
TRBV29-1	13	TRBJ1-1	.	.	CSVEPPEGTEAFF	TGCAGCGTTGAACCCCCGGAGGGCACTGAAGCTTTCTTT
TRBV6-6	13	TRBJ1-2	.	few	CASSYLQSYGYTF	TGTGCCAGCAGTTATTTGCAGTCCTATGGCTACACCTTC
TRBV27	19	TRBJ1-3	.	.	CASSHRGFTGTRSGNTIYF	TGTGCCAGCAGCCATCGGGGGTTTACCGGGACTCGTTCTGGAAACACCATATATTTT
TRBV7-2	16	TRBJ2-3	TRBD2	.	CASRGKRGGLADTQYF	TGTGCCAGCAGGGGCAAGCGGGGGGGCCTAGCAGATACGCAGTATTTT
TRBV9	9	TRBJ1-1	.	few	CASSLEAFF	TGTGCCAGCAGCCTCGAAGCTTTCTTT
TRBV28	16	TRBJ2-2	TRBD1	.	CASSFGDRRNTGELFF	TGTGCCAGCAGTTTTGGGGACAGGAGGAACACCGGGGAGCTGTTTTTT
TRBV5-4	15	TRBJ2-2	.	.	CASSYQGMGTGELFF	TGTGCCAGCAGCTACCAGGGGATGGGAACCGGGGAGCTGTTTTTT
TRBV6-1	16	TRBJ1-1	.	.	CASSETTGLVNTEAFF	TGTGCCAGCAGTGAAACAACAGGGTTAGTAAACACTGAAGCTTTCTTT
TRBV29-1	11	TRBJ2-7	.	.	CSVRVFGEQYF	TGCAGCGTGCGCGTATTTGGTGAGCAGTACTTC
TRBV5-1	17	TRBJ1-2	TRBD1	.	CASSSEDRDSPNYGYTF	TGCGCCAGCAGCTCTGAGGACCGGGACAGCCCTAACTATGGCTACACCTTC
TRBV10-3	14	TRBJ2-7	TRBD1	.	CAISVPGQGHEQYF	TGTGCCATCAGTGTACCGGGACAGGGACACGAGCAGTACTTC
TRBV7-2	17	TRBJ2-1	TRBD2	.	CASSPLGLAGEYNEQFF	TGTGCCAGCAGCCCCCTGGGACTAGCGGGGGAATACAATGAGCAGTTCTTC
TRBV9	17	TRBJ1-2	.	once	CASSPSGTPRINYGYTF	TGTGCCAGCAGCCCATCAGGGACACCCCGTATAAACTATGGCTACACCTTC
TRBV15	15	TRBJ2-7	TRBD1	.	CATSIRDRGLYEQYF	TGTGCCACCAGCATCCGGGACAGGGGACTCTACGAGCAGTACTTC
TRBV28	17	TRBJ2-2	.	.	CASSHLGTDANTGELFF	TGTGCCAGCAGCCACCTCGGGACTGACGCGAACACCGGGGAGCTGTTTTTT
TRBV28	11	TRBJ1-3	.	.	CASIQGDTIYF	TGTGCCAGCATCCAGGGTGACACCATATATTTT
TRBV5-1	13	TRBJ2-7	TRBD1	.	CASSSGQTYEQYF	TGCGCCAGCAGCTCGGGACAGACCTACGAGCAGTACTTC
TRBV28	15	TRBJ2-7	.	once	CATRTQLLRTYEQYF	TGTGCCACAAGGACACAGCTACTGCGAACCTACGAGCAGTACTTC
TRBV27	14	TRBJ1-5	TRBD1	.	CATGDRDSNQPQHF	TGTGCCACGGGGGACAGGGATAGTAATCAGCCCCAGCATTTT
TRBV12-5	16	TRBJ2-7	.	.	CASVFSLGGDSYEQYF	TGTGCTAGTGTCTTTTCCCTCGGGGGAGACTCCTACGAGCAGTACTTC
TRBV5-1	15	TRBJ2-7	TRBD2	.	CASSLVASGSYEQYF	TGCGCCAGCAGCTTGGTGGCTAGCGGCTCCTACGAGCAGTACTTC